This T cell receptor beta chain was retrieved from a study of blood T cell repertoires in COVID-19. On the study more broadly: The analysed material was cDNA or gDNA that came from T cells, B-cell-depleted T cells, or PBMCs.

The germline V and J ends were trimmed by 2 bases and 6 bases, with 8 bases remaining between them. Germline V CDR1 and CDR2: KGHSH, LQKENI. There are 12 residues in the CDR3. TCRdb's copy holds only in-frame clones and misses some; the assay was immunoSEQ multiplex PCR. This table holds more than 200,000 clones, roughly 85% found once. The sequencing sample was made of peripheral blood. This receptor was obtained from a man younger than 35 with active or convalescent COVID-19. The chain joins TRBV18 to TRBJ2-7; D remains ambiguous. The CDR3 spells CASSPSAGEQYF. The CDR3 nucleotides are TGTGCCAGCTCACCATCCGCAGGCGAGCAGTACTTC.